The TCR beta chain described here comes from a study of blood T cell repertoires in COVID-19. As for the study in general: T cells, B-cell-depleted T cells, or PBMCs provided the cDNA or gDNA that served as material.

Assignment of participants to cohorts was predicated upon participant-reported clinical history. What the recovered Cohort 3 donors had was two negative PCRs, clearance, or symptom resolution. Using immunoSEQ multiplex PCR, the repertoire was profiled, and TCRdb retains in-frame clones only, with some absent. The sample consists of over 250,000 clones, roughly nine tenths of them appearing once. CDR1 is ENHRY, CDR2 SYGVKD, per germline. With V trimmed by 9 bases and J by 6 bases, 7 bases remained unmatched. CDR3 size: 13 residues. The sequence was obtained from a woman in her fifties or sixties who had recovered from COVID-19. The source material was PBMCs or T cells enriched from blood (not recorded which). The J gene is TRBJ2-3, the V gene TRBV10-3, with 9 bases lining up with TRBD2. The CDR3 DNA reads TGTGCCATAGAATCCCTAGCGGGGGATACGCAGTATTTT. Protein: CAIESLAGDTQYF.